This record covers a single T cell receptor beta chain. This record belongs to a study of OX40 agonist ivuxolimab in advanced cancers. Profiled with immunoSEQ multiplex PCR; TCRdb holds only in-frame clones, not every one. Of 35,000 to 45,000 clones listed, just over 85% are singletons. Individuals having autoimmune disease history or systemic immunosuppression were not enrolled. V was clipped by 3 bases and J by 5 bases, with 5 bases between them. In germline, CDR1 is MDHEN, CDR2 SYDVKM. The length of the CDR3 is 12 residues. This receptor was obtained from an adult with an advanced solid tumor such as melanoma, head and neck, liver or kidney cancer. Sequences were derived from CD4+ or CD8+ T cells sorted from blood, sampled in a trial of the OX40 agonist ivuxolimab. The gene calls are TRBV28 and TRBJ1-5; no clear D. The CDR3 region is CASSFAYQPQHF. For the CDR3, the DNA is TGTGCCAGCAGTTTCGCATATCAGCCCCAGCATTTT. The full variable domain, completed using reference TRBV28 and TRBJ1-5, is DVKVTQSSRYLVKRTGEKVFLECVQDMDHENMFWYRQDPGLGLRLIYFSYDVKMKEKGDIPEGYSVSREKKERFSLILESASTNQTSMYLCASSFAYQPQHFGDGTRLSIL.